This T cell receptor (beta chain) derives from a study of CD8 T cells in ankylosing spondylitis. In germline, CDR1 is SEHNR, CDR2 FQNEAQ (reference sequence). CDR3 length: 13 residues. Trimming cost V 6 bases and J 6 bases, with 15 bases left between them. A note on this clonotype: Antigen: not known.

General study results and limits: Disease-linked clones reportedly concentrated significantly in matched ankylosing spondylitis synovial fluid. Ankylosing spondylitis blood seemed to carry a telltale TCR beta motif made of several highly homologous variants. The authors found the disease-linked clones to be CD8+ and relatively rare in peripheral blood.

Quantitative 5'-RACE with molecular barcodes produced the TCR beta libraries. MiXCR, run by TCRdb on the 5' RACE reads, gives a single entry per CDR3 protein. The data hold 350,000 to 450,000 distinct CDR3 sequences, with roughly 20% observed a single time. The chain joins TRBV7-9 to TRBJ2-7, with D uncertain. This TCR was recovered from a male donor with ankylosing spondylitis or in good health (not recorded which). The sample was blood, either unsorted or a sorted T cell fraction (not recorded which). Here the CDR3 DNA reads TGTGCCAGCAGAGACGGACGGGTTAGCGAGCAGTACTTC. This codes for CASRDGRVSEQYF.